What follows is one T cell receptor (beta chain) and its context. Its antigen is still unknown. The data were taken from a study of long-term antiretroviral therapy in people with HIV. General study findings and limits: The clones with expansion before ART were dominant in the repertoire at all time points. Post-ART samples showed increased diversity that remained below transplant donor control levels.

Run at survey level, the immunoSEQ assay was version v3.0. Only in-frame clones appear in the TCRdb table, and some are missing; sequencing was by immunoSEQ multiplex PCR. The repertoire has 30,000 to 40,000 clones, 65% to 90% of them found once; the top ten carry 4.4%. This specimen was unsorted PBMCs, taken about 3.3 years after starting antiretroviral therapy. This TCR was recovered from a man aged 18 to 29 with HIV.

This CDR3 reads CASSLGGVNEQFF. Written as DNA, the CDR3 is TGTGCCAGCAGTCTGGGGGGGGTCAATGAGCAGTTCTTC. V and J are TRBV14 and TRBJ2-1; 7 nucleotides match TRBD2. The V segment lost 6 bases and the J segment 6 bases; nucleotides outside the gene matches: 5. Germline CDR1 and CDR2: SGHDN and FVKESK. The CDR3 contains 13 residues. Using reference TRBV14 and TRBJ2-1 for the parts outside the CDR3, the full variable domain is EAGVTQFPSHSVIEKGQTVTLRCDPISGHDNLYWYRRVMGKEIKFLLHFVKESKQDESGMPNNRFLAERTGGTYSTLKVQPAELEDSGVYFCASSLGGVNEQFFGPGTRLTVL.